This TCR beta chain emerged from a study of T-cell reconstitution after alpha-beta-depleted transplantation in children (TCRdb year 2016). Describing the broader study: T-cell immune reconstitution after TCRalphabeta/CD19-depleted allogeneic hematopoietic cell transplantation in children was quantitatively tracked in the study by means of TCR repertoire profiling.

Library preparation was by PCR. Instrument used: Illumina HiSeq 2500. Molecular barcoding was employed in the preparation of TCR libraries, with unique molecular identifiers being used to normalize TCRbeta repertoire quantification. Starting from the raw public reads, TCRdb applied fastp trimming at Q25, assembled clones with MiXCR and retained in-frame beta chains. Rows merge per CDR3 protein into single entries with the most common DNA and genes. For this sample there are some 200,000 distinct CDR3 sequences; approximately 10% appear just once. 28% of the sample rests with the top ten. Study-level results and caveats: The apparently early recovery of alphabetaT-cell counts about two months after transplant reportedly depended on only several hundred rapidly expanded clones that came from non-depleted graft cells. Over subsequent months, a decline in hyperexpanded clone frequencies was noted, and after one year, T-cell counts and TCRbeta diversity were mostly ascribed to newly produced T cells. In some patients, high TCRbeta diversity at day 60 was attributed to recipient T cells and intrathymic progenitors that had survived conditioning.

In light of the paper, this sample's treatment or condition label describes: allogeneic hematopoietic cell transplantation with graft depleted of TCRalphabeta T cells and CD19 B cells. Transplant recipients were children who received TCRalphabeta/CD19-depleted allogeneic hematopoietic cell grafts. This clonotype showed up many times. Its recognized antigen is unknown. No base-level quality is on record; no much larger clone is a single base apart. The CDR3 covers 16 residues, taking in both the cysteine and the phenylalanine. Of the read, only the CDR3 DNA is kept; its 48 bases are in frame from base 1. For CDR1 and CDR2, the germline V gene lists KGHSH and LQKENI. The trim is 3 bases for V and 1 base for J, with a gap of 13 bases between the germline ends.

The chain couples TRBV18 to TRBJ2-1; a weak D assignment points to TRBD1 (5 bases agree). The origin of this receptor is a child younger than two with acute myeloid leukemia, due to receive a stem cell transplant. The specimen comprised PBMCs, sampled before TCRalphabeta/CD19-depleted stem cell transplant. The bases read TGTGCCAGCTCACCGGGGCAGGGATTGTCCTACAATGAGCAGTTCTTC. It translates to CASSPGQGLSYNEQFF.